The 17 T cell receptor beta chains listed next were all sequenced from one sample in a study of cytomegalovirus exposure and HLA in healthy donors. Some clones are missing from TCRdb's copy, which holds only in-frame ones; the method was immunoSEQ multiplex PCR. There are more than 250,000 clones in the sample; approximately 90% occur only once, and approximately 1.1% lies in the top ten. The sample consisted of PBMCs. Receptors were obtained from a young woman in good health and CMV-seropositive.

This chain uses TRBV2 with TRBJ1-4; 8 bases are a match to TRBD1. Losses at the gene ends were 4 bases for V and 4 bases for J; bases not matched to a gene: 5. Per the germline V gene, CDR1 is SNHLY and CDR2 is FYNNEI. This CDR3 is built from 15 residues. CDR3 sequence: CASSAETGVNEKLFF. CDR3 coding DNA: TGTGCCAGCAGTGCGGAGACAGGGGTTAATGAAAAACTGTTTTTT.

Comments on this clone: The identical CDR3 is also encoded by other nucleotide sequences in the sample. V is TRBV9 and J is TRBJ2-7; D is possibly TRBD2 (6 bases). This CDR3 is 14 amino acids long. Per the germline V gene, CDR1 is SGDLS and CDR2 is YYNGEE. V was shortened by 0 bases and J by 0 bases, with 7 bases between the two germline ends. The CDR3 DNA reads TGTGCCAGCAGCGTAGGGGACTCCTCCTACGAGCAGTACTTC. This encodes CASSVGDSSYEQYF.

The chain couples TRBV5-8 to TRBJ1-2; no clear D. Germline V gene sequence: CDR1 SGHTS, CDR2 YDEGEE. This CDR3 spans 12 amino acids. V lost 2 bases and J lost 2, with 4 bases in between. The CDR3 DNA reads TGTGCCAGCAGCTTACAGAACTATGGCTACACCTTC. This sequence encodes CASSLQNYGYTF.

The rearrangement links TRBV6-5 to TRBJ1-2; 7 positions match TRBD1. V shed 1 base, J shed 0 bases, and the junction held 5 bases outside the gene matches. Germline-derived CDR1 and CDR2 are MNHEY and SVGAGI. The CDR3 totals 16 residues. Here the CDR3 reads CASSYYDRVANYGYTF. CDR3 sequence (DNA): TGTGCCAGCAGTTACTACGACAGGGTAGCTAACTATGGCTACACCTTC.

The rearrangement uses TRBV4-2 and TRBJ2-7; D possibly corresponds to TRBD1 (7 bases). Looked up from germline, CDR1 is LGHNA and CDR2 is YNFKEQ. V shed 1 base and J shed 5 bases, with 12 bases lying between them. The CDR3 runs to 14 residues. The CDR3 is CASSQADREDEQYF. CDR3 nucleotide sequence: TGTGCCAGCAGCCAAGCCGACAGGGAGGACGAGCAGTACTTC.

The chain couples TRBV20-1 to TRBJ2-1; D may be TRBD1 or TRBD2 (5 bases each). Between the trimmed V and J ends, which lost 6 bases and 15 bases, there was a span of 18 bases. This CDR3 is built from 11 residues. Germline assignment: CDR1 DFQATT and CDR2 SNEGSKA (reference sequence). CDR3 sequence (DNA): TGCAGTGCACCGGGACGGCAACTGCTGTTCTTC. It codes for CSAPGRQLLFF.

V and J are TRBV5-1 and TRBJ1-2, with D uncertain. The CDR3 sequence is 15 residues long. V lost 0 bases, J lost 1 base, and 10 bases lay in between. Germline loops: CDR1 SGHRS, CDR2 YFSETQ. CDR3 sequence (DNA): TGCGCCAGCAGCTTGGCCGGAACAGATAACTATGGCTACACCTTC. Encoded protein: CASSLAGTDNYGYTF.

The rearrangement links TRBV19 to TRBJ2-1; D is undetermined. Deletions cut 7 bases from V and 8 bases from J, with 9 bases between. Per germline, CDR1 LNHDA and CDR2 SQIVND (reference sequence). There are 11 residues in the CDR3. The CDR3 DNA follows: TGTGCCAGTACCATACAAGATGAGCAGTTCTTC. Translated: CASTIQDEQFF. Full variable domain (rest looked up from reference TRBV19 and TRBJ2-1): DGGITQSPKYLFRKEGQNVTLSCEQNLNHDAMYWYRQDPGQGLRLIYYSQIVNDFQKGDIAEGYSVSREKKESFPLTVTSAQKNPTAFYLCASTIQDEQFFGPGTRLTVL.

J is TRBJ1-1 and V is TRBV7-2, with TRBD1 matching 7 bases. J lost 1 base, V lost 5 bases, and 10 bases had no gene match. There are 16 residues in the CDR3. Germline V CDR1 and CDR2: SGHTA, FQGNSA. As DNA, the CDR3 is TGTGCCAGCAGCCTTCAGGGGGTCCTGGCGAACACTGAAGCTTTCTTT. This codes for CASSLQGVLANTEAFF.

The J gene is TRBJ1-2, the V gene TRBV18, with a possible D match to TRBD1 (6 bases). CDR3 size: 14 residues. V lost 3 bases and J lost 1, with 9 bases in between. Germline V lookup: CDR1 KGHSH, CDR2 LQKENI. Here the CDR3 DNA reads TGTGCCAGCTCACCGGACAGCCTTAACTATGGCTACACCTTC. As protein: CASSPDSLNYGYTF.

The rearrangement uses TRBV7-9 and TRBJ1-2; the D is unclear. The V gene lost 1 base and the J gene lost 4 bases, with 10 bases spanning the gap. This CDR3 contains 14 residues. CDR1 is SEHNR and CDR2 is FQNEAQ in the germline V gene (reference sequence). The CDR3 DNA sequence: TGTGCCAGCAGCTTAGGGGTCGGAACCTATGGCTACACCTTC. Protein sequence: CASSLGVGTYGYTF.

This clone occurred once. The chain employs TRBV5-6 and TRBJ2-7, with TRBD1 as a possible D gene (6 bases). The CDR3 loop spans 12 amino acids. V was clipped by 4 bases and J by 5 bases, with 10 bases between them. CDR1 is SGHDT, CDR2 YYEEEE, per germline. CDR3 in DNA: TGTGCCAGCAGCACGGACAGCAACGAGCAGTACTTC. Its translation is CASSTDSNEQYF.

The chain recombines TRBV7-9 with TRBJ1-2, with 7 nucleotides matching TRBD1. V shed 3 bases and J 4 bases; nucleotides not matched to a gene: 5. CDR1 and CDR2 from the germline V gene are SEHNR and FQNEAQ (reference sequence). This CDR3 has 14 residues. The CDR3 coding sequence is TGTGCCAGCAGCTTGACAGGGTGGGGCTATGGCTACACCTTC. This translates into CASSLTGWGYGYTF.

Only one count was recorded for this clone. The gene calls are TRBV2 and TRBJ2-2; 7 bases map to TRBD2. The CDR3 is 16 residues long. Looked up from germline, CDR1 is SNHLY and CDR2 is FYNNEI. The ends lost 4 bases at V and 0 bases at J; junction bases unmatched: 5. This chain's CDR3 is CASSARAGSNTGELFF. CDR3 nucleotide sequence: TGTGCCAGCAGTGCGCGAGCGGGGTCGAACACCGGGGAGCTGTTTTTT.

The CDR3 spells CASSTSGGLLGNEQFF. The CDR3 DNA is TGTGCCAGTTCGACTAGCGGGGGGCTCTTGGGCAATGAGCAGTTCTTC. The chain employs TRBV19 and TRBJ2-1; 13 bases are shared with TRBD2. J gave up 6 bases and V 8 bases, and 10 bases lay outside the gene matches. The CDR3 spans 16 residues. Germline V gives CDR1 LNHDA, CDR2 SQIVND (reference sequence). The complete variable domain, with remaining parts taken from reference TRBV19 and TRBJ2-1, reads DGGITQSPKYLFRKEGQNVTLSCEQNLNHDAMYWYRQDPGQGLRLIYYSQIVNDFQKGDIAEGYSVSREKKESFPLTVTSAQKNPTAFYLCASSTSGGLLGNEQFFGPGTRLTVL.

This clone was seen a single time. The chain carries TRBV2 and TRBJ2-3; 8 bases match TRBD2. The CDR3 is 15 amino acids. In germline, CDR1 is SNHLY, CDR2 FYNNEI. With V trimmed by 7 bases and J by 2 bases, 8 bases remained unmatched. CDR3 sequence (DNA): TGTGCCAGCATCGGGCTAGCGGGTATCACAGATACGCAGTATTTT. This codes for CASIGLAGITDTQYF.

The gene calls are TRBV30 and TRBJ1-1, with a weak D call TRBD1 (5 bases). Per germline, CDR1 GTSNPN and CDR2 SVGIG (reference sequence). CDR3 length: 16 amino acids. V lost 2 bases and J lost 0, with 16 bases in between. CDR3 nucleotide sequence: TGTGCCTGGAGTCTCATGGGGGTTCGGTTGAACACTGAAGCTTTCTTT. Amino acids: CAWSLMGVRLNTEAFF.